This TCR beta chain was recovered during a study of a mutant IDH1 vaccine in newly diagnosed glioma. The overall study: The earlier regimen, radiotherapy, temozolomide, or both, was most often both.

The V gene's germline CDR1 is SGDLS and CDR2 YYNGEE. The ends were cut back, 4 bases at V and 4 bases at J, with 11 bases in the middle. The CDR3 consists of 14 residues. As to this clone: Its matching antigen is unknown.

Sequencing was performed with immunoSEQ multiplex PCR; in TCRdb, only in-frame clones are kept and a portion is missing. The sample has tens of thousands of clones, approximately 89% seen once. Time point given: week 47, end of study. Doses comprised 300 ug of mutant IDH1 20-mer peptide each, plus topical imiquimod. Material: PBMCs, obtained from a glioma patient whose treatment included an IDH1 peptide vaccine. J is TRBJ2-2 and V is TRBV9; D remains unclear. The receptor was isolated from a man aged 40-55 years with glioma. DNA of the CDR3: TGTGCCAGCAGCCTAACACCCTCCACCGGGGAGCTGTTTTTT. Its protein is CASSLTPSTGELFF.